The 12 T cell receptor beta chains below were found in one sample sequenced in a study of cytomegalovirus exposure and HLA in healthy donors (dated by TCRdb to 2017 to 2019). Library method: the immunoSEQ multiplex PCR assay. For the multiplex PCR, a mixture combining 60 forward primers for TCR Vbeta segments and 13 reverse primers for TCR Jbeta segments was used. Entries here come from immuneACCESS through TCRdb and include only in-frame sequences with V and J called. Some clones fail to appear in such tables; in the studies checked, an unresolved V gene covers under half of the shortfall, and the cause of the remainder is unknown. The sample has approximately 50,000 clones on record, around 52% of them singletons. In total, the top ten clones hold about 10% of the sample. Sample: PBMCs. These TCRs come from a human donor in good health.

This sequence joins TRBV5-1 and TRBJ2-6; 8 bases line up with TRBD1. The trim removed 2 bases at V and 0 bases at J, leaving 7 bases unmatched. Looked up from germline, CDR1 is SGHRS and CDR2 is YFSETQ. The length of the CDR3 is 18 residues. CDR3 sequence reads: CASSFRGQAFSGANVLTF. The CDR3, as DNA: TGCGCCAGCAGCTTTAGGGGACAGGCCTTCTCTGGGGCCAACGTCCTGACTTTC. The full variable domain, its missing parts supplied by reference TRBV5-1 and TRBJ2-6, is KAGVTQTPRYLIKTRGQQVTLSCSPISGHRSVSWYQQTPGQGLQFLFEYFSETQRNKGNFPGRFSGRQFSNSRSEMNVSTLELGDSALYLCASSFRGQAFSGANVLTFGAGSRLTVL.

The chain joins TRBV11-3 to TRBJ2-7, with 9 nucleotides matching TRBD2. CDR3 size: 15 residues. V dropped 5 bases and J dropped 2; count of bases not matched to a gene: 7. Germline CDR1 SGHNT, CDR2 YENEEA. The CDR3 DNA is TGTGCCAGCAGCCAGAGCGGGGGGCCAACCTACGAGCAGTACTTC. Its protein product is CASSQSGGPTYEQYF.

This clone has only a few counts. The gene calls are TRBV4-3 and TRBJ1-1, with 8 bases aligning to TRBD1. Trimming removed 3 bases from V and 4 bases from J; junction bases left unmatched: 7. This CDR3 comprises 15 residues. Germline values: CDR1 LGHNA, CDR2 YSLEER. This chain's CDR3 is CASSHLRTGGTEAFF. For the CDR3, the DNA is TGCGCCAGCAGCCACCTCCGCACAGGGGGCACTGAAGCTTTCTTT.

In this sample, this clone turned up once. V is TRBV7-9 and J is TRBJ1-1; D perhaps matches TRBD1 (6 bases). In germline, CDR1 is SEHNR, CDR2 FQNEAQ (reference sequence). The CDR3 contains 13 residues. V shed 3 bases and J shed 10 bases, with 15 bases lying between them. The CDR3 nucleotides are TGTGCCAGCAGCTTTGCAGGGGACCGCTTAGCTTTCTTT. Translating it yields CASSFAGDRLAFF.

The chain combines TRBV27 with TRBJ2-7; tentatively, D is TRBD1 (5 bases). Trimming left V 3 bases short and J 2 bases short, with 8 bases between. This CDR3 is built from 13 residues. CDR1 MNHEY and CDR2 SMNVEV come from the germline V gene (reference sequence). CDR3 sequence: CASSFVGPYEQYF. The DNA of the CDR3 is TGTGCCAGCAGTTTCGTGGGGCCCTACGAGCAGTACTTC.

The chain carries TRBV2 and TRBJ1-5, with 7 bases identical to TRBD1. Germline V gene sequence: CDR1 SNHLY, CDR2 FYNNEI. This CDR3 contains 15 residues. V trimming: 6 bases; J trimming: 0 bases; junction bases outside the gene matches: 5. This chain's CDR3 is CASRRDRNSNQPQHF. In nucleotides, the CDR3 is TGTGCCAGCAGACGGGACAGAAATAGCAATCAGCCCCAGCATTTT.

The sample holds a few counts of this clone. The rearrangement links TRBV27 to TRBJ2-7; TRBD1 matches at 7 bases. CDR1 and CDR2 from the germline V gene are MNHEY and SMNVEV (reference sequence). The CDR3 extends over 15 amino acids. J gave up 2 bases and V 3 bases, and 7 bases lay outside the gene matches. CDR3 DNA sequence: TGTGCCAGCAGTTTTTTAGGGGGCGCCCCCTACGAGCAGTACTTC. It codes for CASSFLGGAPYEQYF.

CDR3 loop: CASRQRDSFTDTQYF. The CDR3 DNA reads TGTGCCAGCAGACAACGGGACAGCTTCACAGATACGCAGTATTTT. The chain combines TRBV7-8 with TRBJ2-3; 7 positions match TRBD1. Germline CDR1 reads SGHVS; CDR2 reads FQNEAQ. V dropped 6 bases and J dropped 2; count of bases not matched to a gene: 8. The CDR3 covers 15 residues.

CDR3 amino acids: CASSIQGANGYTF. The CDR3 DNA sequence: TGTGCCAGTAGTATTCAGGGGGCAAATGGCTACACCTTC. This chain joins TRBV19 and TRBJ1-2; 8 bases map to TRBD1. Looked up from germline, CDR1 is LNHDA and CDR2 is SQIVND (reference sequence). With 3 bases clipped from V and 6 bases from J, the junction kept 3 bases outside the gene matches. This CDR3 has 13 amino acids.

This chain links TRBV7-3 with TRBJ2-3, with 9 bases matching TRBD2. The CDR3 runs 15 residues. Losses at the gene ends were 7 bases for V and 0 bases for J; bases not matched to a gene: 5. In germline, CDR1 is SGHTA, CDR2 FQGTGA. The CDR3 nucleotides are TGTGCCAGCACTAGCGGGACTACTAGCACAGATACGCAGTATTTT. Its translation: CASTSGTTSTDTQYF. Filled out from reference TRBV7-3 and TRBJ2-3, the complete variable domain reads GAGVSQTPSNKVTEKGKYVELRCDPISGHTALYWYRQSLGQGPEFLIYFQGTGAADDSGLPNDRFFAVRPEGSVSTLKIQRTERGDSAVYLCASTSGTTSTDTQYFGPGTRLTVL.

This chain connects TRBV4-1 to TRBJ1-2, with 7 bases fitting TRBD1. The CDR3 extends over 15 amino acids. V dropped 0 bases and J dropped 4; count of bases not matched to a gene: 5. Germline loops: CDR1 MGHRA, CDR2 YSYEKL. The CDR3 region has the DNA TGCGCCAGCAGCCAAGAGCAGACAGGGACCTATGGCTACACCTTC. Translating it yields CASSQEQTGTYGYTF.

V and J are TRBV4-2 and TRBJ1-1, with 9 bases that match TRBD1. Trimming cost V 0 bases and J 4 bases; bases outside gene matches: 9. The CDR3 runs 17 residues. The germline V gene encodes CDR1 LGHNA and CDR2 YNFKEQ. The DNA for the CDR3 is TGTGCCAGCAGCCAAGATCTATGGGACAGGGAGACCACTGAAGCTTTCTTT. Its translation: CASSQDLWDRETTEAFF.